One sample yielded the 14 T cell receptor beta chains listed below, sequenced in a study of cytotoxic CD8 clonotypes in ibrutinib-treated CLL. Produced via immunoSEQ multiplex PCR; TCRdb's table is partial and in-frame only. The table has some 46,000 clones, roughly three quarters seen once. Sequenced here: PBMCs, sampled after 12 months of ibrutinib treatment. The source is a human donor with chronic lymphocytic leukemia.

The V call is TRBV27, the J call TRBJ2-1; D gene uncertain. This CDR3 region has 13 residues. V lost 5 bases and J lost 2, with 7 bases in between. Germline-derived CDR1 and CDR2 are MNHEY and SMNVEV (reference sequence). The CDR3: CASSVSAYNEQFF. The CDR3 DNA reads TGTGCCAGCAGTGTCAGCGCCTACAATGAGCAGTTCTTC.

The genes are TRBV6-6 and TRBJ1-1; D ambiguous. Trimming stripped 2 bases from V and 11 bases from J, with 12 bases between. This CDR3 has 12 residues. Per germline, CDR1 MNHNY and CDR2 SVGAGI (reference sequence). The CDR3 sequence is CASSYPGERAFF. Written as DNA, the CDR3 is TGTGCCAGCAGTTACCCAGGAGAGAGGGCTTTCTTT.

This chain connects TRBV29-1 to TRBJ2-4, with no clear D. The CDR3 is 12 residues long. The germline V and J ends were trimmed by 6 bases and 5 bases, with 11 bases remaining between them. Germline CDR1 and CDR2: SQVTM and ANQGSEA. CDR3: CSVVWFENIQYF. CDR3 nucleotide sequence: TGCAGCGTAGTCTGGTTCGAAAACATTCAGTACTTC.

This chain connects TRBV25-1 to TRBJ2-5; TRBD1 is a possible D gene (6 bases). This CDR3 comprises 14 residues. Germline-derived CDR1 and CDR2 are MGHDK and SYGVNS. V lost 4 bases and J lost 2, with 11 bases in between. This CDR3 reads CASSVYRAQETQYF. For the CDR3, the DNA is TGTGCCAGCAGTGTTTACAGGGCTCAAGAGACCCAGTACTTC. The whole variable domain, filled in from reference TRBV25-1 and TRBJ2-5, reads EADIYQTPRYLVIGTGKKITLECSQTMGHDKMYWYQQDPGMELHLIHYSYGVNSTEKGDLSSESTVSRIRTEHFPLTLESARPSHTSQYLCASSVYRAQETQYFGPGTRLLVL.

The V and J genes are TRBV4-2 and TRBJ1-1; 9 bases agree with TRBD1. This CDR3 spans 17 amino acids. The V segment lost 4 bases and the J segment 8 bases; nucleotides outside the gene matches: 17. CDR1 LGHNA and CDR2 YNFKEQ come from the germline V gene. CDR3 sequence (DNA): TGTGCCAGCAGCCCGTCACTACAGGGGGCTGATCATCTAGAAGCTTTCTTT. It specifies CASSPSLQGADHLEAFF.

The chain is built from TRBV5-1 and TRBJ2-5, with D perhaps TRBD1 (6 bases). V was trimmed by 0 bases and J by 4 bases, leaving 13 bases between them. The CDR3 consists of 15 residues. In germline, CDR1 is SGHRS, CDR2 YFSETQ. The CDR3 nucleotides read TGCGCCAGCAGCTTGGCCACGACAGGACGAGAGACCCAGTACTTC. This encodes CASSLATTGRETQYF.

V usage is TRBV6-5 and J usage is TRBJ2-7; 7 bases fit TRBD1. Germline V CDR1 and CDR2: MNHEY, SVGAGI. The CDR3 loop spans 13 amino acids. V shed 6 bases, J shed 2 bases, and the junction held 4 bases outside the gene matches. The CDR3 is CASRRGTAYEQYF. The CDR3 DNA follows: TGTGCCAGCAGGCGAGGGACAGCCTACGAGCAGTACTTC.

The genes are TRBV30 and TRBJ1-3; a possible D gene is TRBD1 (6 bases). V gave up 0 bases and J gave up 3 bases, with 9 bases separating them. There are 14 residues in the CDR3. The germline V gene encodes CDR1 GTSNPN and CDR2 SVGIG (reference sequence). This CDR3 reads CAWSVWGLGNTIYF. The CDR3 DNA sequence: TGTGCCTGGAGTGTATGGGGGCTTGGAAACACCATATATTTT.

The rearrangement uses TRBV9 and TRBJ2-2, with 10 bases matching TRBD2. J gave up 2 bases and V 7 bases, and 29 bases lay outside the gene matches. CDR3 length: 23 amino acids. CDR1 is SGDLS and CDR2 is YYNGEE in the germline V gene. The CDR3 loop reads CASPTQDKREGKTIRLNTGELFF. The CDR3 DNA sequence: TGTGCCAGCCCTACCCAGGACAAGCGGGAGGGCAAGACTATTCGCCTAAACACCGGGGAGCTGTTTTTT.

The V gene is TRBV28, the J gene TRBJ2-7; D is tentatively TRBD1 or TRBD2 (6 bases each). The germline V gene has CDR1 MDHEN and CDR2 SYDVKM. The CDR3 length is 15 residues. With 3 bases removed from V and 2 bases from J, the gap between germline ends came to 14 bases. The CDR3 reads CASSLYKGGTYEQYF. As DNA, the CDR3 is TGTGCCAGCAGTTTGTACAAGGGGGGAACCTACGAGCAGTACTTC.

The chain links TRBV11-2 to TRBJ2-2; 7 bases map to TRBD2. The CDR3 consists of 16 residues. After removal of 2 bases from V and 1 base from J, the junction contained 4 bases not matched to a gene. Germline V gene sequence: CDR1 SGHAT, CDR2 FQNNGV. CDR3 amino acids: CASSLRREWNTGELFF. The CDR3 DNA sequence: TGTGCCAGCAGCTTAAGGCGGGAGTGGAACACCGGGGAGCTGTTTTTT. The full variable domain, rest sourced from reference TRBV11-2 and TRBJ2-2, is EAGVAQSPRYKIIEKRQSVAFWCNPISGHATLYWYQQILGQGPKLLIQFQNNGVVDDSQLPKDRFSAERLKGVDSTLKIQPAKLEDSAVYLCASSLRREWNTGELFFGEGSRLTVL.

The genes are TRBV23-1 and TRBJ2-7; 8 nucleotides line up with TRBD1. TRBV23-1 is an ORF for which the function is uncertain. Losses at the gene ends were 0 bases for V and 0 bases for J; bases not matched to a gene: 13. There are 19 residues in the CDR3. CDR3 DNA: TGCGCCAGCAGTCAATCAAGGTCGTTACGGGACAGGCCCTCCTACGAGCAGTACTTC. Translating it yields CASSQSRSLRDRPSYEQYF.

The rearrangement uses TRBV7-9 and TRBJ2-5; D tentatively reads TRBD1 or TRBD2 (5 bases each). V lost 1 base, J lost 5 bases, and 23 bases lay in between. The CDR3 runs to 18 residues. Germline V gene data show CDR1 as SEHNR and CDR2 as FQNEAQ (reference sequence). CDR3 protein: CASSLVVRGTGGFETQYF. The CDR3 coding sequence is TGTGCCAGCAGCTTAGTAGTAAGAGGGACGGGCGGGTTCGAGACCCAGTACTTC.

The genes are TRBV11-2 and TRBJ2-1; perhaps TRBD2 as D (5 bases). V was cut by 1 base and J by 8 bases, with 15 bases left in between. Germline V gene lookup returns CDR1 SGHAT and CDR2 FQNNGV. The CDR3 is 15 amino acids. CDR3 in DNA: TGTGCCAGCAGCTTAGGCCGGACTCCAAGGGATGAGCAGTTCTTC. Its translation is CASSLGRTPRDEQFF.